This entry lists 14 T cell receptor beta chains sequenced from one sample in a study of blood T cell repertoires in COVID-19. TCRdb's table, derived via immunoSEQ multiplex PCR, lists solely in-frame clones and lacks some. The sample has approximately 160,000 clones; around nine tenths are singletons. The sequenced sample was peripheral blood. The receptors stem from a man aged 55 to 70 with COVID-19, enrolled during active disease.

The V call is TRBV6-6, the J call TRBJ2-4, with D possibly matching TRBD2 (6 bases). V was cut by 2 bases and J by 8 bases, with 16 bases left in between. Germline loops: CDR1 MNHNY, CDR2 SVGAGI (reference sequence). This CDR3 contains 15 residues. The DNA for the CDR3 is TGTGCCAGCAGTTACCCGACGGGGGAGAGAGACATTCAGTACTTC. Protein: CASSYPTGERDIQYF.

J is TRBJ2-7 and V is TRBV3-1 (or the pseudogene TRBV3-2); 9 bases match TRBD2. CDR1 is LGHDT, CDR2 YNNKEL, per germline (reference sequence). This CDR3 is built from 15 residues. With 8 bases clipped from V and 2 bases from J, the junction kept 10 bases outside the gene matches. CDR3 bases: TGTGCCAGCGGATTCCCTAGCGGGGTTGCCTACGAGCAGTACTTC. The encoded protein is CASGFPSGVAYEQYF.

This rearrangement joins TRBV12-5 to TRBJ1-1, with D unclear. The CDR3 has 13 amino acids. The ends were cut back, 6 bases at V and 1 base at J, with 9 bases in the middle. Germline loops: CDR1 LGHNT, CDR2 FRNRAP. The CDR3 DNA follows: TGTGCTAGTGGCATTGACAAGAACACTGAAGCTTTCTTT. Encoded protein: CASGIDKNTEAFF.

The chain has TRBV7-3 and TRBJ2-2; unclear D gene. V was cut by 0 bases and J by 1 base, with 9 bases left in between. The CDR3 has 16 residues. Germline V gene sequence: CDR1 SGHTA, CDR2 FQGTGA. The CDR3 is CASSLTGLMNTGELFF. CDR3 DNA: TGTGCCAGCAGCTTAACGGGCCTTATGAACACCGGGGAGCTGTTTTTT.

The chain couples TRBV4-2 to TRBJ2-2, with 13 bases aligning to TRBD2. With 4 bases clipped from V and 8 bases from J, the junction kept 7 bases outside the gene matches. CDR1 is LGHNA and CDR2 is YNFKEQ in the germline V gene. This CDR3 contains 16 residues. The CDR3 spells CASSLGTSGVLGELFF. The CDR3 nucleotides are TGTGCCAGCAGCCTCGGGACTAGCGGGGTCCTAGGGGAGCTGTTTTTT.

V gene TRBV19 combines with J gene TRBJ1-2; TRBD1 might be the D (6 bases). Germline V gives CDR1 LNHDA, CDR2 SQIVND (reference sequence). V was cut by 3 bases and J by 3 bases, with 17 bases left in between. The CDR3 totals 16 residues. The DNA of the CDR3 is TGTGCCAGTAGTATCCCCCCGGGCAGGGGAGACTATGGCTACACCTTC. Amino acids: CASSIPPGRGDYGYTF.

The gene calls are TRBV19 and TRBJ1-6; 9 bases match TRBD1. The germline V gene encodes CDR1 LNHDA and CDR2 SQIVND (reference sequence). The CDR3 sequence is 15 residues long. V trimming: 7 bases; J trimming: 5 bases; junction bases outside the gene matches: 6. In DNA, the CDR3 is TGTGCCAGTAATACAGGGGGCAATCATAATTCACCCCTCCACTTT. It translates to CASNTGGNHNSPLHF.

The chain couples TRBV9 to TRBJ2-1, with D maybe TRBD1 (6 bases). The CDR3 spans 16 residues. V lost 3 bases, J lost 0 bases, and 13 bases lay in between. CDR1 SGDLS and CDR2 YYNGEE come from the germline V gene. This CDR3 reads CASSEGQGNSYNEQFF. CDR3 bases: TGTGCCAGCAGCGAGGGGCAGGGGAACTCCTACAATGAGCAGTTCTTC.

This chain links TRBV28 with TRBJ1-1; D remains unclear. CDR1 MDHEN and CDR2 SYDVKM come from the germline V gene. CDR3 size: 14 residues. Trimming took off 2 bases at V and 10 bases at J, with 17 bases between the two ends. This CDR3 reads CASSLEVPYVGAFF. CDR3 DNA sequence: TGTGCCAGCAGTTTAGAGGTCCCTTACGTGGGAGCTTTCTTT.

The count of this clone is one. CDR3 in DNA: TGTGCCAGCAGCGCAGCGCAGGGTATCTACGAGCAGTACTTC. It translates to CASSAAQGIYEQYF. The chain links TRBV5-5 to TRBJ2-7, with D tentatively TRBD1 (5 bases). Germline V gene sequence: CDR1 SGHKS, CDR2 YYEKEE (reference sequence). The CDR3 is 14 residues long. V was clipped by 4 bases and J by 3 bases, with 14 bases between them.

This chain uses TRBV28 with TRBJ1-2, with 7 bases matching TRBD1. Trimming cost V 5 bases and J 5 bases; bases outside gene matches: 8. The germline V gene encodes CDR1 MDHEN and CDR2 SYDVKM. This CDR3 comprises 14 residues. In DNA form, the CDR3 reads TGTGCCAGCAGTCGATGGGGACAGACTTATGGCTACACCTTC. Its protein product is CASSRWGQTYGYTF.

The V and J genes are TRBV6-2 or TRBV6-3 and TRBJ1-1; D gene ambiguous. Germline assignment: CDR1 MNHEY and CDR2 SVGEGT. CDR3 length: 15 amino acids. V shed 5 bases and J shed 0 bases, with 13 bases lying between them. As DNA, the CDR3 is TGTGCCAGCAGTCGGGAATCCCCCCTGAACACTGAAGCTTTCTTT. Its translation: CASSRESPLNTEAFF.

The chain links TRBV6-1 to TRBJ2-1; 7 bases match TRBD2. V shed 1 base and J 7 bases; nucleotides not matched to a gene: 4. CDR1 MNHNS and CDR2 SASEGT come from the germline V gene. There are 14 residues in the CDR3. The DNA for the CDR3 is TGTGCCAGCAGTGAAGGGGGAGCGGGGAATGAGCAGTTCTTC. It yields the protein CASSEGGAGNEQFF.

This clone has a handful of counts. The chain uses TRBV28 and TRBJ1-2; 7 bases match TRBD1. The CDR3 is made up of 15 amino acids. V lost 6 bases to trimming and J lost 3 bases; unmatched junction nucleotides: 10. CDR1 and CDR2 from the germline V gene are MDHEN and SYDVKM. CDR3 nucleotides: TGTGCCAGCAGCTCCGCGGGAGGGGGCCACTATGGCTACACCTTC. Its translation is CASSSAGGGHYGYTF.